One and the same sample provided the 15 T cell receptor beta chains below, sequenced in a study of human thymus T cells. Clones were read by immunoSEQ multiplex PCR, and TCRdb kept only the in-frame ones, dropping some. The top ten clones hold more than 0.1% of a sample with approximately 40,000 clones, nearly 95% of them seen once. The specimen sequenced was blood. These receptors were taken from a boy in the first two years of life with a congenital heart defect but otherwise immunologically healthy.

The CDR3 reads CASSSYRGLNTEAFF. The CDR3 coding sequence is TGTGCCAGCAGCTCATACAGGGGACTGAACACTGAAGCTTTCTTT. This chain uses TRBV7-9 with TRBJ1-1, with TRBD1 identical over 7 bases. Germline trimming cut 4 bases from V and 0 bases from J; bases unmatched to any gene: 5. Germline V gene data show CDR1 as SEHNR and CDR2 as FQNEAQ (reference sequence). This CDR3 region has 15 residues.

V gene TRBV4-2 combines with J gene TRBJ2-3; D uncertain. V was trimmed by 1 base and J by 4 bases, leaving 9 bases between them. The CDR3 is 14 residues long. CDR1 is LGHNA and CDR2 is YNFKEQ in the germline V gene. CDR3 residues: CASSQVGSPDTQYF. The DNA of the CDR3 is TGTGCCAGCAGCCAAGTCGGTAGTCCAGATACGCAGTATTTT.

The rearrangement joins TRBV7-9 to TRBJ2-7; D may match TRBD1 or TRBD2 (5 bases each). The CDR3 length is 16 residues. The V end was cut by 1 base, the J end by 0 bases, with 13 bases between. The germline CDR1 and CDR2 sequences are SEHNR and FQNEAQ (reference sequence). The chain's CDR3 is CASSLGRDLNSYEQYF. DNA for the CDR3: TGTGCCAGCAGCTTAGGCCGGGACCTAAACTCCTACGAGCAGTACTTC.

This CDR3 reads CASRRDGNSYEQYF. CDR3 sequence (DNA): TGTGCCAGCAGGCGGGACGGCAACTCCTACGAGCAGTACTTC. The chain joins TRBV28 to TRBJ2-7; TRBD2 is a possible D gene (6 bases). Trimming cost V 6 bases and J 0 bases, with 12 bases left between them. This CDR3 is 14 amino acids long. Germline CDR1 reads MDHEN; CDR2 reads SYDVKM.

The count of this clone is one. J is TRBJ2-3 and V is TRBV5-1; D gene uncertain. This CDR3 comprises 13 residues. Between the trimmed V and J ends, which lost 0 bases and 2 bases, there was a span of 4 bases. Germline CDR1 and CDR2: SGHRS and YFSETQ. Written as DNA, the CDR3 is TGCGCCAGCAGCTTGGACAACACAGATACGCAGTATTTT. Translation gives CASSLDNTDTQYF.

The chain employs TRBV4-2 and TRBJ1-2, with TRBD1 matching 8 bases. Germline assignment: CDR1 LGHNA and CDR2 YNFKEQ. This CDR3 region has 14 residues. V trimming: 5 bases; J trimming: 4 bases; junction bases outside the gene matches: 6. This CDR3 is CASSSGQGSYGYTF. The DNA of the CDR3 is TGTGCCAGCAGCTCTGGACAGGGAAGCTATGGCTACACCTTC.

A single count supports this clone. This chain joins TRBV27 and TRBJ1-6, with D uncertain. This CDR3 is 14 amino acids long. Germline-derived CDR1 and CDR2 are MNHEY and SMNVEV (reference sequence). With 7 bases removed from V and 7 bases from J, the gap between germline ends came to 14 bases. The CDR3, as DNA: TGTGCCAGCACCCCCTCAAGGGTCAATTCACCCCTCCACTTT. Encoded protein: CASTPSRVNSPLHF.

The V and J genes are TRBV4-2 and TRBJ2-3; D is unresolved. Germline loops: CDR1 LGHNA, CDR2 YNFKEQ. Trimming stripped 1 base from V and 4 bases from J, with 6 bases between. The length of the CDR3 is 13 residues. The CDR3 here is CASSQVNPDTQYF. As DNA, the CDR3 is TGTGCCAGCAGCCAAGTAAACCCAGATACGCAGTATTTT.

Here the CDR3 DNA reads TGCGCCAGCAGCTTGGAAACTAGCGCCTCGGGGGATACGCAGTATTTT. Protein product: CASSLETSASGDTQYF. The chain combines TRBV5-1 with TRBJ2-3; 7 positions match TRBD2. From germline, CDR1 is SGHRS and CDR2 YFSETQ. The CDR3 has 16 amino acids. The V and J ends lost 0 bases and 6 bases, in that order; junction bases with no gene match: 10. The variable domain in full, with the rest retrieved from reference TRBV5-1 and TRBJ2-3, is KAGVTQTPRYLIKTRGQQVTLSCSPISGHRSVSWYQQTPGQGLQFLFEYFSETQRNKGNFPGRFSGRQFSNSRSEMNVSTLELGDSALYLCASSLETSASGDTQYFGPGTRLTVL.

The J gene is TRBJ2-5, the V gene TRBV9, with 11 nucleotides matching TRBD2. V was clipped by 3 bases and J by 2 bases; unmatched bases: 6. Looked up from germline, CDR1 is SGDLS and CDR2 is YYNGEE. CDR3 length: 16 residues. The CDR3 bases are TGTGCCAGCAGCGCCACTAGCGGGGGACATCAAGAGACCCAGTACTTC. It encodes CASSATSGGHQETQYF.

The chain uses TRBV4-2 and TRBJ2-3; 8 bases are shared with TRBD2. Trimming took 1 base from V and 1 from J; bases not matched to a gene: 10. The CDR3 totals 18 residues. The germline V gene has CDR1 LGHNA and CDR2 YNFKEQ. CDR3 nucleotide sequence: TGTGCCAGCAGCCAAGGGTTCTCTGCGGGGGGAGGCACAGATACGCAGTATTTT. This gives the protein CASSQGFSAGGGTDTQYF.

The chain employs TRBV2 and TRBJ2-3; D may be TRBD1 (6 bases). The length of the CDR3 is 16 residues. The germline CDR1 and CDR2 sequences are SNHLY and FYNNEI. Deletions cut 6 bases from V and 0 bases from J, with 16 bases between. The CDR3 is CASRDGTSLSTDTQYF. The CDR3 nucleotides are TGTGCCAGCAGGGACGGGACAAGCCTTAGCACAGATACGCAGTATTTT.

The rearrangement links TRBV18 to TRBJ2-7; D gene ambiguous. Trimming left V 1 base short and J 3 bases short, with 7 bases between. The germline CDR1 and CDR2 sequences are KGHSH and LQKENI. CDR3 length: 13 amino acids. The CDR3 DNA sequence: TGTGCCAGCTCACCACAGGCCGTCTACGAGCAGTACTTC. This gives the protein CASSPQAVYEQYF.

The genes are TRBV18 and TRBJ2-7; 7 nucleotides agree with TRBD1. The V segment lost 3 bases and the J segment 7 bases; nucleotides outside the gene matches: 3. There are 12 residues in the CDR3. Germline CDR1 is KGHSH and CDR2 is LQKENI. The CDR3 DNA is TGTGCCAGCTCACCGACAGGGCGTGAGCAGTACTTC. Protein product: CASSPTGREQYF.

As DNA, the CDR3 is TGTGCCAGCAAGACCGCGGGGAGAGAGACCCAGTACTTC. Translation: CASKTAGRETQYF. This rearrangement joins TRBV6-1 to TRBJ2-5; a weak D match, TRBD2 (6 bases). CDR1 is MNHNS, CDR2 SASEGT, per germline. CDR3 length: 13 amino acids. V lost 7 bases, J lost 4 bases, and 13 bases lay in between.